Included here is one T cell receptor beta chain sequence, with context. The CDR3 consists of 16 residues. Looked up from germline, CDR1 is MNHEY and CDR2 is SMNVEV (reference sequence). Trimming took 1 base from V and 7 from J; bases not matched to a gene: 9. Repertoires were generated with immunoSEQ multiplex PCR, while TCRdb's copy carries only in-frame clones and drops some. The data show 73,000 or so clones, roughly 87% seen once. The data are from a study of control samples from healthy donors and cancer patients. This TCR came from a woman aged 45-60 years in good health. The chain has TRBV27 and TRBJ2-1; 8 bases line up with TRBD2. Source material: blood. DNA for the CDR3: TGTGCCAGCAGTTTATTGTTCGGGAGGGCCGAAAATGAGCAGTTCTTC. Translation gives CASSLLFGRAENEQFF.